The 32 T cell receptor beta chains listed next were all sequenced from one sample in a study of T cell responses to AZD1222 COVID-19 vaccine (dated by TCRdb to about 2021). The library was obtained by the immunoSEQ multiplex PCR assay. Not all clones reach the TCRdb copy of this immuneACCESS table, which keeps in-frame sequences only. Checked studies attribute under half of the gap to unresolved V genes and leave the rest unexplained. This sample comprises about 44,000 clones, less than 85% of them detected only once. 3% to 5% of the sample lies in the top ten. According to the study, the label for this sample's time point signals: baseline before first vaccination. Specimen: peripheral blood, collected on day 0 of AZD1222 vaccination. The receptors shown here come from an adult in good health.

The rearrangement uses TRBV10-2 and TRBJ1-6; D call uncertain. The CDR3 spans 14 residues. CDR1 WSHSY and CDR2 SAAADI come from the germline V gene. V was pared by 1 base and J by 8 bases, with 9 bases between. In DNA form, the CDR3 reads TGCGCCAGCAGTGAGTTGGGCAGATATTCACCCCTCCACTTT. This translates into CASSELGRYSPLHF.

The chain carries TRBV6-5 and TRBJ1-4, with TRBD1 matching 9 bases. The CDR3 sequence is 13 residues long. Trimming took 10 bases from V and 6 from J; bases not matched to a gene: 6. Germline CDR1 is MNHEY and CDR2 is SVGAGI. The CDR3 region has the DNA TGTGCCACCTCCCGGGACAGGGATGAAAAACTGTTTTTT. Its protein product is CATSRDRDEKLFF.

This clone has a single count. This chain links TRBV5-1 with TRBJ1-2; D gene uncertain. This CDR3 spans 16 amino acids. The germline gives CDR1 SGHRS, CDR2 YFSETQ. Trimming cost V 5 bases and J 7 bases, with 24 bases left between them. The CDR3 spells CASRPAVDSQLGGYTF. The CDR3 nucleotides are TGCGCCAGCAGACCCGCGGTGGACTCCCAATTGGGTGGCTACACCTTC.

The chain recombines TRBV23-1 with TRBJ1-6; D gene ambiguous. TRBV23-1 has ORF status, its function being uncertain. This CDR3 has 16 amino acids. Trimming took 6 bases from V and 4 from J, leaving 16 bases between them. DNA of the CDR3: TGCGCCAGCAGCCCAATGATCAGGTTTTATAATTCACCCCTCCACTTT. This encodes CASSPMIRFYNSPLHF.

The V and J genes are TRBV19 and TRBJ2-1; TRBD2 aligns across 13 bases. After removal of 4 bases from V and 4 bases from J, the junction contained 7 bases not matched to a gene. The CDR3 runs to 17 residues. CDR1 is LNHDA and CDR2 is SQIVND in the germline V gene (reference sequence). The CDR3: CASSTKVLAGGYNEQFF. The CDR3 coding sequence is TGTGCCAGTAGTACGAAAGTACTAGCGGGGGGGTACAATGAGCAGTTCTTC.

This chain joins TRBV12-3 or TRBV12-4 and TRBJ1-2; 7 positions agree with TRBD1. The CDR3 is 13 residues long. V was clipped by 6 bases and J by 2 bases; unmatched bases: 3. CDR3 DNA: TGTGCCAGCAGCATACAGGGGAACTATGGCTACACCTTC. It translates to CASSIQGNYGYTF.

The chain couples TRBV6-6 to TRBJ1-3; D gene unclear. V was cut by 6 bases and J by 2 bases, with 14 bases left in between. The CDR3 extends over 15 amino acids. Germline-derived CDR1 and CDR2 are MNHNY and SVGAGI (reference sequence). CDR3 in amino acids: CASRAIWGAGNTIYF. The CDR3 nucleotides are TGTGCCAGCAGGGCGATTTGGGGTGCTGGAAACACCATATATTTT.

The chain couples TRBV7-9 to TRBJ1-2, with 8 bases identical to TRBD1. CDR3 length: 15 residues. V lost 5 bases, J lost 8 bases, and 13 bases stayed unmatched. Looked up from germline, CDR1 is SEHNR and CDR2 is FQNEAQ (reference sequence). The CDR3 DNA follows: TGTGCCAGCAGCGCGTGGACAGGGCGTCCAGACGGCTACACCTTC. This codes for CASSAWTGRPDGYTF.

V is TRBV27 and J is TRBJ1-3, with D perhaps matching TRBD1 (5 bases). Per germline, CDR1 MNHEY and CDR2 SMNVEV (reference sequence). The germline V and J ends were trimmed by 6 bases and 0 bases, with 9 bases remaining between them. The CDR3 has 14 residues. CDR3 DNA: TGTGCCAGCAGCCGGGGCAGCTCTGGAAACACCATATATTTT. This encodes CASSRGSSGNTIYF.

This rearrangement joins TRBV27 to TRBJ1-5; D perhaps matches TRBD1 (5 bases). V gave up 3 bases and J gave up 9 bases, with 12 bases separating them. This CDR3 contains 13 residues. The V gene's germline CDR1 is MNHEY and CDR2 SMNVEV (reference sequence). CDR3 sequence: CASSFAGTGPQHF. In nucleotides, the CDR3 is TGTGCCAGCAGTTTCGCCGGGACGGGGCCCCAGCATTTT.

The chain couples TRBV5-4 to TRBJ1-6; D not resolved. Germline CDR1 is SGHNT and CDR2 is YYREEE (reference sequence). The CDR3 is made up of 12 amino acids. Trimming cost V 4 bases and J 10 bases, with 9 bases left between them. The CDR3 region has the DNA TGTGCCAGCAGCCTTCCGAAATCACCCCTCCACTTT. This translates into CASSLPKSPLHF.

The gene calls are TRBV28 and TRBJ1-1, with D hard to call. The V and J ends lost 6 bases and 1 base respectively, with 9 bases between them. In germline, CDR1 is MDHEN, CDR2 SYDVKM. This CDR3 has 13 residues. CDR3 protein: CASSPNRNTEAFF. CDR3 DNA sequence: TGTGCCAGCAGCCCTAACAGGAACACTGAAGCTTTCTTT.

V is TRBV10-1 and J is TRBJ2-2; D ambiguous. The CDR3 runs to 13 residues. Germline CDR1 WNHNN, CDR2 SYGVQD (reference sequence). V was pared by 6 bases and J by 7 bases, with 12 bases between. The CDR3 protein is CASSDDNYGELFF. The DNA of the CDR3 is TGCGCCAGCAGCGACGACAACTACGGGGAGCTGTTTTTT.

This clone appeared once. The CDR3 DNA sequence: TGTGCCAGCAGCTTAGCGCCCATCTTAACGGCAGGGGATGGCTACACCTTC. This codes for CASSLAPILTAGDGYTF. The chain is built from TRBV7-9 and TRBJ1-2; a weak D match, TRBD1 (6 bases). This CDR3 comprises 17 residues. Between the trimmed V and J ends, which lost 0 bases and 6 bases, there was a span of 20 bases. Germline-derived CDR1 and CDR2 are SEHNR and FQNEAQ (reference sequence).

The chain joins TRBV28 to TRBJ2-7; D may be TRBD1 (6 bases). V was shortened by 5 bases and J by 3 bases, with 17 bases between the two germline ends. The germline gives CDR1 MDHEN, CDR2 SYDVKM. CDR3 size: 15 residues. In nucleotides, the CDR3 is TGTGCCAGCAGTCTGACCCGGGACATATTCTACGAGCAGTACTTC. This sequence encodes CASSLTRDIFYEQYF.

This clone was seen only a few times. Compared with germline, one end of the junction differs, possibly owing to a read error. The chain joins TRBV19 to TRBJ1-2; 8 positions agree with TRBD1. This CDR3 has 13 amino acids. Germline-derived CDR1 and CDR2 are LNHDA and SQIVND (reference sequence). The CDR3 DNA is TGTGCCAGTAGTATAGATGATGCTGGGGACAGGTTCTTC. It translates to CASSIDDAGDRFF.

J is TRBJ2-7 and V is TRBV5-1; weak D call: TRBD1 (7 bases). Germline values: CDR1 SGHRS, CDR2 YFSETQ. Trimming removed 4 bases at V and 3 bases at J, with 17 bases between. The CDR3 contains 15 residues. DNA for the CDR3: TGCGCCAGCAGCGCGGGGACAGTTGGTTACTACGAGCAGTACTTC. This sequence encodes CASSAGTVGYYEQYF. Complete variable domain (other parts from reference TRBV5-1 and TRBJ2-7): KAGVTQTPRYLIKTRGQQVTLSCSPISGHRSVSWYQQTPGQGLQFLFEYFSETQRNKGNFPGRFSGRQFSNSRSEMNVSTLELGDSALYLCASSAGTVGYYEQYFGPGTRLTVT.

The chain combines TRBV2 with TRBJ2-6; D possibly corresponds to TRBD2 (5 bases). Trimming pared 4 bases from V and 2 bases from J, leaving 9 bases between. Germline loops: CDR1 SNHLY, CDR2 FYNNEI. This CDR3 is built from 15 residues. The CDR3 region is CASSVRGAGANVLTF. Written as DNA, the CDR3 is TGTGCCAGCAGTGTCCGGGGAGCTGGGGCCAACGTCCTGACTTTC.

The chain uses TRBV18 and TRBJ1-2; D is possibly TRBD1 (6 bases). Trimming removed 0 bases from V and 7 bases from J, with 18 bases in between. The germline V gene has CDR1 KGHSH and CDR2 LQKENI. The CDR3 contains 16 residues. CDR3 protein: CASSPPAAPGVGGYTF. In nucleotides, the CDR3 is TGTGCCAGCTCACCACCCGCCGCCCCAGGGGTTGGTGGCTACACCTTC.

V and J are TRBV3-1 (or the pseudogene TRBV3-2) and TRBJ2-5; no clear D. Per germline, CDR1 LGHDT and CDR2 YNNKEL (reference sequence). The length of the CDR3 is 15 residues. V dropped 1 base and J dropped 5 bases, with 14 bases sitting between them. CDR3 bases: TGTGCCAGCAGCCAAGTAAAGGGCAGTTGGGAGACCCAGTACTTC. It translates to CASSQVKGSWETQYF.

Here the CDR3 reads CASSFTLSYGYTF. CDR3 coding DNA: TGTGCCAGCAGCTTTACTCTCTCCTATGGCTACACCTTC. The rearrangement links TRBV28 to TRBJ1-2; D is ambiguous. The germline V gene encodes CDR1 MDHEN and CDR2 SYDVKM. CDR3 length: 13 residues. The V end was cut by 6 bases, the J end by 4 bases, with 12 bases between.

CDR3 bases: TGTGCCAGCAGCGTGGACAGGGGAGGGACCGGGGAGCTGTTTTTT. Translated, it gives CASSVDRGGTGELFF. The chain carries TRBV7-2 and TRBJ2-2, with 9 bases matching TRBD1. The V gene end was trimmed by 5 bases and the J gene end by 5 bases; junction bases not matched to a gene: 6. This CDR3 contains 15 residues. CDR1 and CDR2 from the germline V gene are SGHTA and FQGNSA.

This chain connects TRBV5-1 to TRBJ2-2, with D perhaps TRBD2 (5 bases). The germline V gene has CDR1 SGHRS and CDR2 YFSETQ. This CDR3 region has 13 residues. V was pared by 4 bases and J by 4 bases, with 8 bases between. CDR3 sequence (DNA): TGCGCCAGCAGCGAGGGAGTCACCGGGGAGCTGTTTTTT. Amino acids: CASSEGVTGELFF.

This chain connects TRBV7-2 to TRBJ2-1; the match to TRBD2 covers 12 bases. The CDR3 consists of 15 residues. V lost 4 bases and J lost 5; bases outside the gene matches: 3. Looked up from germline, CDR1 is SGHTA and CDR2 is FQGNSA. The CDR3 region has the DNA TGTGCCAGCAGCTACCGGACTAGCGGGAACAATGAGCAGTTCTTC. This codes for CASSYRTSGNNEQFF.

The CDR3 protein is CASSLELLRGREQYF. The CDR3 nucleotides are TGTGCCAGCAGCTTAGAACTGCTCAGGGGAAGGGAGCAGTACTTC. The chain combines TRBV7-2 with TRBJ2-7, with a weak D call TRBD1 (6 bases). Germline CDR1 is SGHTA and CDR2 is FQGNSA. Trimming removed 1 base at V and 7 bases at J, with 17 bases between. The CDR3 loop spans 15 amino acids.

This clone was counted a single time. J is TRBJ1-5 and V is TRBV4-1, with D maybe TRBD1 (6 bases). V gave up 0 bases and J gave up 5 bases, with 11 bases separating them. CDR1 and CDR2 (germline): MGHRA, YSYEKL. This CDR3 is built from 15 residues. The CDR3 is CASSQDGQNDQPQHF. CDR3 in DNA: TGCGCCAGCAGCCAAGACGGACAGAATGATCAGCCCCAGCATTTT.

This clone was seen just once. The DNA of the CDR3 is TGCGCCAGCAGCTTGGAACCAGCAACGAACACCGGGGAGCTGTTTTTT. As protein: CASSLEPATNTGELFF. The V gene is TRBV5-1, the J gene TRBJ2-2; D ambiguous. Trimming took off 0 bases at V and 0 bases at J, with 9 bases between the two ends. CDR3 length: 16 amino acids. Per germline, CDR1 SGHRS and CDR2 YFSETQ. The full variable domain, its missing parts supplied by reference TRBV5-1 and TRBJ2-2, is KAGVTQTPRYLIKTRGQQVTLSCSPISGHRSVSWYQQTPGQGLQFLFEYFSETQRNKGNFPGRFSGRQFSNSRSEMNVSTLELGDSALYLCASSLEPATNTGELFFGEGSRLTVL.

CDR3 DNA: TGTGCCAGCAGTATACAGGGGGAGGCTGAAAAACTGTTTTTT. Its translation is CASSIQGEAEKLFF. The chain has TRBV6-5 and TRBJ1-4, with TRBD1 matching 8 bases. V lost 5 bases and J lost 7; bases outside the gene matches: 6. CDR1 is MNHEY, CDR2 SVGAGI, per germline. The CDR3 is 14 amino acids.

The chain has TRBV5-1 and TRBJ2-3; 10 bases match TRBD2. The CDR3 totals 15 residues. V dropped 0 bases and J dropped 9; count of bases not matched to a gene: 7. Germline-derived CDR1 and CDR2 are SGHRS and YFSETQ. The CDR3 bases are TGCGCCAGCAGCTTGGCTAGCGGGAGTCAAGGAACGCAGTATTTT. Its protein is CASSLASGSQGTQYF.

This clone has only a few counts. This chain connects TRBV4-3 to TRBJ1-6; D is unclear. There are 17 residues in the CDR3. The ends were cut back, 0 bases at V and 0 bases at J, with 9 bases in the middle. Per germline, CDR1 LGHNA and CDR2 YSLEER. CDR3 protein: CASSQEELSSYNSPLHF. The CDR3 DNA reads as TGCGCCAGCAGCCAAGAGGAGTTGAGCTCCTATAATTCACCCCTCCACTTT.

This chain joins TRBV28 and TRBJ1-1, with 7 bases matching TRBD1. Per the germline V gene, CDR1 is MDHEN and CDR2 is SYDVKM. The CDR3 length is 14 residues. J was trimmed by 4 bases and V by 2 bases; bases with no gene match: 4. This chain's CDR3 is CASSLGGTVTEAFF. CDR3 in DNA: TGTGCCAGCAGTTTAGGGGGGACAGTCACTGAAGCTTTCTTT.

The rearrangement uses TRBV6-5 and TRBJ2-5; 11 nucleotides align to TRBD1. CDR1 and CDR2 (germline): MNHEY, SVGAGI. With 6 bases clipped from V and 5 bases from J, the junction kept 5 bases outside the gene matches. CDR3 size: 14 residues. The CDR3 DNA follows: TGTGCCAGCAGACCCGGGACAGGGGGGGAGACCCAGTACTTC. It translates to CASRPGTGGETQYF.